This section outlines one T cell receptor (beta chain) sequence together with its context. The same CDR3 also results from other DNA sequences found in this sample. The CDR3 loop spans 14 amino acids. Germline CDR1 is LNHDA and CDR2 is SQIVND (reference sequence). The germline V and J ends were trimmed by 3 bases and 5 bases, with 10 bases remaining between them. These data belong to a study of cytomegalovirus exposure and HLA in healthy donors. Amplification used 60 Vbeta primers and 13 Jbeta primers. TCRdb's table, derived via immunoSEQ multiplex PCR, lists solely in-frame clones and lacks some. Of 80,000 to 130,000 clones listed, roughly three quarters were seen once; the top ten hold under 4.5%.

This sequence was found in a woman aged 45-59 years in good health and CMV-seropositive. The chain has TRBV19 and TRBJ2-2, with D possibly being TRBD1 (6 bases). Sequenced material: PBMCs. The CDR3: CASSIARGTGELFF. The CDR3 bases are TGTGCCAGTAGTATCGCTAGGGGGACCGGGGAGCTGTTTTTT.